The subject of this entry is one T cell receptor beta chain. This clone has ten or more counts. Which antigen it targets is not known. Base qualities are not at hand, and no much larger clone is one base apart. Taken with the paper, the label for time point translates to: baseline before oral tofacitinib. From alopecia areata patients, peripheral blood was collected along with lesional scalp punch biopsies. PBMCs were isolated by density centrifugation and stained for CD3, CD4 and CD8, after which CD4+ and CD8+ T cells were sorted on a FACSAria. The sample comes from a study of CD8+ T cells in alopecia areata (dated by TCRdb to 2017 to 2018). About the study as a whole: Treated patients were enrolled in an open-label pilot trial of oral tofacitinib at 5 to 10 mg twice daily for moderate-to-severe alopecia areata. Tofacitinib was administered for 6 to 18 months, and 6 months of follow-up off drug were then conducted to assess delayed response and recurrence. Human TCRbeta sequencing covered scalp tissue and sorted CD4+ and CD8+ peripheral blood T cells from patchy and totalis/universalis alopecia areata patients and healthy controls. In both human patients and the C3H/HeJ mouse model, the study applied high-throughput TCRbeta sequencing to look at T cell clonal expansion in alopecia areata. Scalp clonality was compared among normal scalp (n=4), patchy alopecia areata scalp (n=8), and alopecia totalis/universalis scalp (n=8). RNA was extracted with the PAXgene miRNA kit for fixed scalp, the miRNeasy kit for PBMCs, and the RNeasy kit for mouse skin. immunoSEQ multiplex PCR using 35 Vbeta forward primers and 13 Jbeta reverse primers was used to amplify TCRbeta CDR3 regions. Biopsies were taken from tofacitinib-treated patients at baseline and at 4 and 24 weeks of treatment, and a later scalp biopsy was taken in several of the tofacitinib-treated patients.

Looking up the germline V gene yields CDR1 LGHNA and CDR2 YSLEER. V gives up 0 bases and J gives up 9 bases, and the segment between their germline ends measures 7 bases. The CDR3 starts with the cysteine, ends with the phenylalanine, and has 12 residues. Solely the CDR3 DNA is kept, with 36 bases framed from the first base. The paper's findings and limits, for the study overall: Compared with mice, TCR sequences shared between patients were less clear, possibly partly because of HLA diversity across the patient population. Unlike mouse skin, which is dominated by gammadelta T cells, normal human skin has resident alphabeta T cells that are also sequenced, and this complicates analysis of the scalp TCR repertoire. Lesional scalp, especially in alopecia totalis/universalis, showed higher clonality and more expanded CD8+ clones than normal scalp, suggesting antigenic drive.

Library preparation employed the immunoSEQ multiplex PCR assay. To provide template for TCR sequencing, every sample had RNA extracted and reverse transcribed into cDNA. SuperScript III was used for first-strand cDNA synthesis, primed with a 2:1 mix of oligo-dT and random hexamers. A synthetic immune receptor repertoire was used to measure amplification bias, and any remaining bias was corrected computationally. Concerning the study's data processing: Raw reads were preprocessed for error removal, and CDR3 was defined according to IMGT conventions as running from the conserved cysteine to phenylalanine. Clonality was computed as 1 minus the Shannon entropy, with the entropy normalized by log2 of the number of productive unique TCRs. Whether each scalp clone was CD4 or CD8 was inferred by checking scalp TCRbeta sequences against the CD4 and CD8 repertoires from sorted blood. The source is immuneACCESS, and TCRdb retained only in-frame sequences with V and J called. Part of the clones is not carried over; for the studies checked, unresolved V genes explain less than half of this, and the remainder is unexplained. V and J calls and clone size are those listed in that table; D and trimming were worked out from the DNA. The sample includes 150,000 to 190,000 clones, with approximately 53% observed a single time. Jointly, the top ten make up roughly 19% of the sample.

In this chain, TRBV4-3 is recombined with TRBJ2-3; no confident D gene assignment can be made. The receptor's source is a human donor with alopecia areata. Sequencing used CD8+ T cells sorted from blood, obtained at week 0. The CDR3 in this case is CASSQDYDTQYF. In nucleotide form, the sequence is TGCGCCAGCAGCCAAGATTACGACACGCAGTATTTT.